One and the same sample provided the 21 T cell receptor beta chains below, sequenced in a study of Ad26.COV2.S vaccination and SARS-CoV-2 variants. Here immunoSEQ multiplex PCR was the method, and the copy in TCRdb shows in-frame clones only, minus some. The sample has 250,000 to 300,000 clones, around 87% seen once. As to treatment: some 20 received Ad26.COV2.S at low or high dose, single or two shots; roughly five received placebo; per-sample allocation not given. Day 63 following the first vaccine or placebo injection was when the samples were taken. The sequences come from peripheral blood, collected in a trial of Ad26.COV2.S vaccine versus placebo. All receptors come from a person between 18 and 65 years old who received the Ad26.COV2.S COVID-19 vaccine or a placebo.

This chain links TRBV7-3 with TRBJ2-3; D gene ambiguous. Between the trimmed V and J ends, which lost 6 bases and 1 base, there was a span of 14 bases. Germline CDR1 is SGHTA and CDR2 is FQGTGA. The CDR3 sequence is 15 residues long. The CDR3, as DNA: TGTGCCAGCAGTTTCAGGACCCCCGGCACAGATACGCAGTATTTT. Protein: CASSFRTPGTDTQYF.

The V and J genes are TRBV7-2 and TRBJ1-1; D may be TRBD1 (6 bases). The germline CDR1 and CDR2 sequences are SGHTA and FQGNSA. V was clipped by 3 bases and J by 3 bases, with 11 bases between them. The CDR3 is 14 amino acids. The CDR3 sequence: CASSLVQGYTEAFF. CDR3 bases: TGTGCCAGCAGCTTGGTACAGGGCTACACTGAAGCTTTCTTT. The full variable domain, in which reference TRBV7-2 and TRBJ1-1 provide the parts outside the CDR3, is GAGVSQSPSNKVTEKGKDVELRCDPISGHTALYWYRQSLGQGLEFLIYFQGNSAPDKSGLPSDRFSAERTGGSVSTLTIQRTQQEDSAVYLCASSLVQGYTEAFFGQGTRLTVV.

The rearrangement joins TRBV12-5 to TRBJ2-3; 13 bases line up with TRBD2. The V and J ends lost 2 bases and 6 bases, in that order; junction bases with no gene match: 17. Germline lookup yields CDR1 LGHNT and CDR2 FRNRAP. There are 20 residues in the CDR3. DNA of the CDR3: TGTGCTAGTGGTTTGCCCCGGACTAGCGGGAGAGCCCTAGTTTGGGATACGCAGTATTTT. Its translation: CASGLPRTSGRALVWDTQYF. The entire variable domain, with the rest obtained from reference TRBV12-5 and TRBJ2-3, is as follows: DARVTQTPRHKVTEMGQEVTMRCQPILGHNTVFWYRQTMMQGLELLAYFRNRAPLDDSGMPKDRFSAEMPDATLATLKIQPSEPRDSAVYFCASGLPRTSGRALVWDTQYFGPGTRLTVL.

The chain combines TRBV10-3 with TRBJ1-6; D possibly corresponds to TRBD1 (5 bases). Trimming took 2 bases from V and 10 from J, leaving 12 bases between them. The CDR3 is 14 amino acids. Germline CDR1 ENHRY, CDR2 SYGVKD. CDR3 loop: CAISEQDTQSPLHF. The CDR3 bases are TGTGCCATCAGTGAGCAGGACACACAATCACCCCTCCACTTT.

The chain links TRBV5-6 to TRBJ2-3; TRBD2 matches at 9 bases. From germline, CDR1 is SGHDT and CDR2 YYEEEE. After removal of 4 bases from V and 6 bases from J, the junction contained 15 bases not matched to a gene. This CDR3 is 17 amino acids long. CDR3 DNA: TGTGCCAGCAGCCCAACCCAGGCGGGACTAGCAGGTGATACGCAGTATTTT. Its translation: CASSPTQAGLAGDTQYF.

The chain uses TRBV7-2 and TRBJ2-7; D unresolved. The CDR3 sequence is 13 residues long. V lost 3 bases, J lost 1 base, and 7 bases lay in between. The germline gives CDR1 SGHTA, CDR2 FQGNSA. The CDR3 sequence: CASSFPDSYEQYF. CDR3 DNA sequence: TGTGCCAGCAGCTTCCCCGATTCCTACGAGCAGTACTTC.

This clone was seen once. V and J are TRBV5-1 and TRBJ1-2; TRBD1 matches 7 bases. The germline gives CDR1 SGHRS, CDR2 YFSETQ. This CDR3 is 8 amino acids long. CDR3 bases: TGCGACAGGGGTGGCTACACCTTC. Its protein product is CDRGGYTF.

The rearrangement links TRBV6-5 to TRBJ1-5; TRBD1 might be the D (5 bases). Trimming took 8 bases from V and 2 from J, leaving 16 bases between them. The CDR3 totals 15 residues. Per germline, CDR1 MNHEY and CDR2 SVGAGI. CDR3 protein: CASLLYPGGNQPQHF. In nucleotides, the CDR3 is TGTGCCAGCTTATTGTACCCGGGGGGCAATCAGCCCCAGCATTTT.

The CDR3 region is CASSLRNTEAFF. DNA of the CDR3: TGTGCCAGCAGCCTTAGGAACACTGAAGCTTTCTTT. This chain uses TRBV6-2 or TRBV6-3 with TRBJ1-1, with D unclear. The germline CDR1 and CDR2 sequences are MNHEY and SVGEGT. Trimming left V 6 bases short and J 1 base short, with 6 bases between. This CDR3 region has 12 residues.

This clone was seen more than once but under ten times. The V and J genes are TRBV4-3 and TRBJ2-1; possibly TRBD1 for D (6 bases). The CDR3 runs to 16 residues. Trimming pared 4 bases from V and 8 bases from J, leaving 21 bases between. Germline CDR1 and CDR2: LGHNA and YSLEER. CDR3 sequence: CASSRNRVGRVHEQFF. DNA for the CDR3: TGCGCCAGCAGCCGGAACAGGGTCGGCCGTGTTCATGAGCAGTTCTTC.

The rearrangement joins TRBV28 to TRBJ1-2; no clear D gene. The germline CDR1 and CDR2 sequences are MDHEN and SYDVKM. CDR3 length: 16 amino acids. Trimming stripped 3 bases from V and 1 base from J, with 15 bases between. This CDR3 is CASSLGPGPFNYGYTF. DNA for the CDR3: TGTGCCAGCAGTTTGGGTCCCGGGCCCTTTAACTATGGCTACACCTTC.

The gene calls are TRBV19 and TRBJ2-7; D possibly corresponds to TRBD2 (6 bases). This CDR3 contains 14 residues. Germline CDR1 and CDR2: LNHDA and SQIVND (reference sequence). With 3 bases removed from V and 1 base from J, the gap between germline ends came to 10 bases. CDR3 nucleotides: TGTGCCAGTAGTATTTTGGGAGGATCCTACGAGCAGTACTTC. It yields the protein CASSILGGSYEQYF.

The V gene is TRBV27, the J gene TRBJ2-1; TRBD2 matches 7 bases. CDR1 and CDR2 from the germline V gene are MNHEY and SMNVEV (reference sequence). The CDR3 is made up of 15 amino acids. Unmatched junction bases numbered 9, after V lost 3 bases and J lost 7 bases. For the CDR3, the DNA is TGTGCCAGCAGTTTGAGCGGGACCGCCTTGAATGAGCAGTTCTTC. Protein product: CASSLSGTALNEQFF.

The rearrangement uses TRBV3-1 (or the pseudogene TRBV3-2) and TRBJ1-2, with D unclear. Germline V gene data show CDR1 as LGHDT and CDR2 as YNNKEL (reference sequence). The CDR3 runs to 12 residues. V lost 5 bases and J lost 7, with 11 bases in between. CDR3 sequence (DNA): TGTGCCAGCAGCAGCACATCAGGTGGCTACACCTTC. The encoded protein is CASSSTSGGYTF.

The chain combines TRBV2 with TRBJ1-1; maybe TRBD1 (6 bases). Trimming removed 3 bases from V and 0 bases from J, with 8 bases in between. The CDR3 runs 14 residues. Germline lookup yields CDR1 SNHLY and CDR2 FYNNEI. DNA for the CDR3: TGTGCCAGCAGTGATCCAGGGGTGAACACTGAAGCTTTCTTT. Translating gives CASSDPGVNTEAFF. Full variable domain (rest looked up from reference TRBV2 and TRBJ1-1): EPEVTQTPSHQVTQMGQEVILRCVPISNHLYFYWYRQILGQKVEFLVSFYNNEISEKSEIFDDQFSVERPDGSNFTLKIRSTKLEDSAMYFCASSDPGVNTEAFFGQGTRLTVV.

The chain carries TRBV6-2 or TRBV6-3 and TRBJ2-6; D remains ambiguous. V lost 5 bases and J lost 2, with 10 bases in between. CDR3 size: 15 residues. The germline V gene encodes CDR1 MNHEY and CDR2 SVGEGT. CDR3 bases: TGTGCCAGCAGTACCCGGCAGGCTGGGGCCAACGTCCTGACTTTC. Its translation is CASSTRQAGANVLTF.

This clone showed up just once. J is TRBJ2-7 and V is TRBV7-2; possible D gene TRBD2, 6 bases. Germline CDR1 is SGHTA and CDR2 is FQGNSA. The CDR3 has 13 amino acids. V lost 6 bases, J lost 3 bases, and 12 bases lay in between. The CDR3 sequence: CASRGPGSYEQYF. The DNA for the CDR3 is TGTGCCAGCAGAGGTCCCGGGAGCTACGAGCAGTACTTC. The complete variable domain, with remaining parts taken from reference TRBV7-2 and TRBJ2-7, reads GAGVSQSPSNKVTEKGKDVELRCDPISGHTALYWYRQSLGQGLEFLIYFQGNSAPDKSGLPSDRFSAERTGGSVSTLTIQRTQQEDSAVYLCASRGPGSYEQYFGPGTRLTVT.

The CDR3 DNA is TGTGCCAGCCGGACTAGCGGGTCTTACGAGCAGTACTTC. Protein: CASRTSGSYEQYF. V and J are TRBV12-3 or TRBV12-4 and TRBJ2-7; 11 nucleotides align to TRBD2. With 8 bases clipped from V and 4 bases from J, the junction kept 4 bases outside the gene matches. The CDR3 runs 13 residues.

This chain links TRBV6-2 or TRBV6-3 with TRBJ1-4; possible D gene TRBD1, 5 bases. Germline CDR1 MNHEY, CDR2 SVGEGT. The CDR3 consists of 15 residues. V gave up 6 bases and J gave up 7 bases, with 18 bases separating them. The CDR3 spells CASSLGTGVGEKLFF. The CDR3 DNA reads TGTGCCAGCAGCTTGGGTACAGGCGTCGGTGAAAAACTGTTTTTT.

V is TRBV12-5 and J is TRBJ2-5; no firm D call. Trimming took off 4 bases at V and 4 bases at J, with 7 bases between the two ends. CDR3 length: 12 amino acids. Germline-derived CDR1 and CDR2 are LGHNT and FRNRAP. CDR3 amino acids: CASGSIGETQYF. The DNA for the CDR3 is TGTGCTAGTGGTTCCATTGGAGAGACCCAGTACTTC.

The chain employs TRBV5-6 and TRBJ2-2; D gene ambiguous. CDR1 and CDR2 (germline): SGHDT, YYEEEE. This CDR3 has 13 amino acids. V was shortened by 6 bases and J by 5 bases, with 11 bases between the two germline ends. CDR3 in DNA: TGTGCCAGCACCCCGGGCTTTACCGGGGAGCTGTTTTTT. Translating it yields CASTPGFTGELFF.